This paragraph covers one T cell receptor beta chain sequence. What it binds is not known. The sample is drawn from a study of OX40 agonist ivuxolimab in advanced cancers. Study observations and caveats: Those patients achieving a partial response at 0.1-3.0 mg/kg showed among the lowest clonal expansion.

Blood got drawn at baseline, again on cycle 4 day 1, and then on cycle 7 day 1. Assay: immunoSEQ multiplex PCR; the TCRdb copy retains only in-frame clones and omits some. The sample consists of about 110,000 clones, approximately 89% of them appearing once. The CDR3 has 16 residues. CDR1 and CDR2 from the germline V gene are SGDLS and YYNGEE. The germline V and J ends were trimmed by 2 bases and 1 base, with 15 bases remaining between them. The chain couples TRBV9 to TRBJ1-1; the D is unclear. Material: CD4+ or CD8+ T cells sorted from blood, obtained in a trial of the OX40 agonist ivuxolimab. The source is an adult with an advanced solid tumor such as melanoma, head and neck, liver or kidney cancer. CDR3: CASSVLPTGTNTEAFF. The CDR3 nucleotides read TGTGCCAGCAGCGTCCTCCCTACGGGAACGAACACTGAAGCTTTCTTT.